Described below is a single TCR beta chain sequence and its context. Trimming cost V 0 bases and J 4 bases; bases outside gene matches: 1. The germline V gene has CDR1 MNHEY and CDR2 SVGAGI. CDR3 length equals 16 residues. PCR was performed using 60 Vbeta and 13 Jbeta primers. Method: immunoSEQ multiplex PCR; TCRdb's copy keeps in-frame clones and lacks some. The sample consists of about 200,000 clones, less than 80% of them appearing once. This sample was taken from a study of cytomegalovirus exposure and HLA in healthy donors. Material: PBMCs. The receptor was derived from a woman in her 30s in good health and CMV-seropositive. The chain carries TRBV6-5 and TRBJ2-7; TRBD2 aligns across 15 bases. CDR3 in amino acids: CASSYSGLAGGYEQYF. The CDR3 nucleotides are TGTGCCAGCAGTTACTCGGGACTAGCGGGGGGATACGAGCAGTACTTC.